The clone carrying this T cell receptor beta chain came up a few times. The antigen is unknown. This record belongs to a study of identical twins. Study-level findings and limits: Out-of-frame alpha sequences common to twins exhibited an excess of low generation probability.

TCRdb re-analysed the 5' RACE reads in MiXCR, keeping a single row per CDR3 protein. The sample includes some 500,000 distinct CDR3 sequences, more than 9% seen only once; the top ten take roughly 3%. Germline V gives CDR1 MNHEY, CDR2 SMNVEV (reference sequence). Between the trimmed V and J ends, which lost 6 bases and 8 bases, there was a span of 26 bases. CDR3 length: 17 residues. The same sample was also used in a study of yellow fever vaccine responses in identical twins.

The sequence was obtained from a woman aged 18 to 35 in good health. The V call is TRBV27, the J call TRBJ2-1; D is possibly TRBD1 (7 bases). Material for sequencing was PBMCs. CDR3 residues: CASSKLITRGAIDEQFF. In DNA, the CDR3 is TGTGCCAGCAGCAAACTCATAACCAGGGGGGCAATTGATGAGCAGTTCTTC.